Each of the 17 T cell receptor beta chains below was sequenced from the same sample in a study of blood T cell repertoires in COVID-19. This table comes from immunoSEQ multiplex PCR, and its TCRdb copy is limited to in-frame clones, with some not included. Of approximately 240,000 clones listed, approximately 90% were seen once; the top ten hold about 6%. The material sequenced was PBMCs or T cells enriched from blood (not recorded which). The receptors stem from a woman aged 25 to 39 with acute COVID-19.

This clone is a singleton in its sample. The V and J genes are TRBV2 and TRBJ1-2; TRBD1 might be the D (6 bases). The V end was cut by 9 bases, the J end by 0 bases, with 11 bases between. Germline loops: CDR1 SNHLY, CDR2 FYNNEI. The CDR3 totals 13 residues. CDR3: CARGQTSNYGYTF. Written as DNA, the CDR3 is TGTGCCAGAGGACAGACCTCTAACTATGGCTACACCTTC.

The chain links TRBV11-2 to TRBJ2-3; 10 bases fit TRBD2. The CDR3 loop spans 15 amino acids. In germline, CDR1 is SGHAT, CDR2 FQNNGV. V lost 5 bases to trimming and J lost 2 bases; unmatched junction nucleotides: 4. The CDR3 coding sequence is TGTGCCAGCAGCCGGACTAGCGGCCCCACAGATACGCAGTATTTT. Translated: CASSRTSGPTDTQYF.

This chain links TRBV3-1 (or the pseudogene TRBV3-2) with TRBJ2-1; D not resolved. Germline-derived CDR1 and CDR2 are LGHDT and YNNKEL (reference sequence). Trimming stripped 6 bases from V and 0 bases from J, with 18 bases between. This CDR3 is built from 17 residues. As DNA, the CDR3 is TGTGCCAGCAGTCGCCCCGCTGGCCCCAGCTCCTACAATGAGCAGTTCTTC. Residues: CASSRPAGPSSYNEQFF.

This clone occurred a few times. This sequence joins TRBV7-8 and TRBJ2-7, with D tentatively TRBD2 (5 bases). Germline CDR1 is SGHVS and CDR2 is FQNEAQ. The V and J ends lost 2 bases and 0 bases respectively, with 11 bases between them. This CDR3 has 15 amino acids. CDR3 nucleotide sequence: TGTGCCAGCAGCTTACGGACTTCGAGCTCCTACGAGCAGTACTTC. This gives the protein CASSLRTSSSYEQYF.

CDR3: CASRETGGFGNTIYF. DNA for the CDR3: TGTGCCAGCAGAGAGACAGGGGGATTTGGAAACACCATATATTTT. This sequence joins TRBV2 and TRBJ1-3; 9 bases are shared with TRBD1. The CDR3 contains 15 residues. Germline V CDR1 and CDR2: SNHLY, FYNNEI. Trimming took 6 bases from V and 3 from J; bases not matched to a gene: 6.

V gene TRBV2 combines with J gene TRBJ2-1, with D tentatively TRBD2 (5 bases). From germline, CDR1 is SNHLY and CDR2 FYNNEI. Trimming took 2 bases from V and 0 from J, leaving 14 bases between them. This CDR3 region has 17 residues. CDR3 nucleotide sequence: TGTGCCAGCAGTGAAAGCTGGACGGGGAGCTCCTACAATGAGCAGTTCTTC. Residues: CASSESWTGSSYNEQFF.

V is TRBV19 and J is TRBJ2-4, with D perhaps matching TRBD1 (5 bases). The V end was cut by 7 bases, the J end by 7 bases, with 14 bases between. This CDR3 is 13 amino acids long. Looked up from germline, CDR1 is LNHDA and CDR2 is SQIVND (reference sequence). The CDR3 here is CASNQGMSNIQYF. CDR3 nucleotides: TGTGCCAGTAATCAGGGAATGAGCAACATTCAGTACTTC.

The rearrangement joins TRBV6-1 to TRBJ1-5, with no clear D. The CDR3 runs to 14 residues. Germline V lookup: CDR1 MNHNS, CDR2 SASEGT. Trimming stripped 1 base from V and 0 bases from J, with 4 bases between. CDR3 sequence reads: CASSEVLSNQPQHF. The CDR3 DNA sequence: TGTGCCAGCAGTGAAGTTCTTAGCAATCAGCCCCAGCATTTT.

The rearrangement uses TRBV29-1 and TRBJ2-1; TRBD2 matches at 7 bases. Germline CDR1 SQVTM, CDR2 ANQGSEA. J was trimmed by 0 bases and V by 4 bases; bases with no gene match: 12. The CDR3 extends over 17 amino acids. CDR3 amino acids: CSVVQRDRRSSYNEQFF. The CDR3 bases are TGCAGCGTTGTGCAGCGGGACCGAAGAAGCTCCTACAATGAGCAGTTCTTC.

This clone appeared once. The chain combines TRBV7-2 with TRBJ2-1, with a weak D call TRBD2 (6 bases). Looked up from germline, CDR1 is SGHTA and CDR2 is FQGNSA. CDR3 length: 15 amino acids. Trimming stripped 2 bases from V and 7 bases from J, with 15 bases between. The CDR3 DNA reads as TGTGCCAGCAGCTTATGGTCGGGGGATGGGAATGAGCAGTTCTTC. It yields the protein CASSLWSGDGNEQFF.

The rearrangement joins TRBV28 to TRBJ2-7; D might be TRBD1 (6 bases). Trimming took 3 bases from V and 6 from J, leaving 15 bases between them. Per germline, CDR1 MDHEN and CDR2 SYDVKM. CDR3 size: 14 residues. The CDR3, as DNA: TGTGCCAGCAGTTTCCTCCAGGGGAGAGGCGAGCAGTACTTC. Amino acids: CASSFLQGRGEQYF.

CDR3 nucleotide sequence: TGTGCCAGCAGCTTGGGTACGGCCGGGAGGCCAAACACTGAAGCTTTCTTT. It translates to CASSLGTAGRPNTEAFF. This rearrangement joins TRBV5-6 to TRBJ1-1, with D unclear. This CDR3 comprises 17 residues. Germline-derived CDR1 and CDR2 are SGHDT and YYEEEE. Trimming cost V 0 bases and J 2 bases, with 17 bases left between them.

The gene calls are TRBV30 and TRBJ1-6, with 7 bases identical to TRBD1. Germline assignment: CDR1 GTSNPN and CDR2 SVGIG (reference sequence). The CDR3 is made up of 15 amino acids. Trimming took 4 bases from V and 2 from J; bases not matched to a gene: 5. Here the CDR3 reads CAWTTGVAYNSPLHF. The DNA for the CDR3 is TGTGCCTGGACAACAGGGGTGGCCTATAATTCACCCCTCCACTTT. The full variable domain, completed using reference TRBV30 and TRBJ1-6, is SQTIHQWPATLVQPVGSPLSLECTVEGTSNPNLYWYRQAAGRGLQLLFYSVGIGQISSEVPQNLSASRPQDRQFILSSKKLLLSDSGFYLCAWTTGVAYNSPLHFGNGTRLTVT.

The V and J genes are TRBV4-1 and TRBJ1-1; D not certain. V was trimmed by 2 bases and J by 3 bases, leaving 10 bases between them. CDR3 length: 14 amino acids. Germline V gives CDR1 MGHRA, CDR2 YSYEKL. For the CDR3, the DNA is TGCGCCAGCAGCCAAACCGACATCGACACTGAAGCTTTCTTT. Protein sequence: CASSQTDIDTEAFF.

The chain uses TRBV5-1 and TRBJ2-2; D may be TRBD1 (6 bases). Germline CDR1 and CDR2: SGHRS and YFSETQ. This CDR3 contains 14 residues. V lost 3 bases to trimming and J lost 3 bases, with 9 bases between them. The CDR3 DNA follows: TGCGCCAGCAGCTGGTCAGGGGACACCGGGGAGCTGTTTTTT. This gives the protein CASSWSGDTGELFF.

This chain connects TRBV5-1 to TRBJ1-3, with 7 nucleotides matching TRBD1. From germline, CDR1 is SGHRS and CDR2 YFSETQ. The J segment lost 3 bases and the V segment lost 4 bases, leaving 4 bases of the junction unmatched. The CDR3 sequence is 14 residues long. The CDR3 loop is CASSTGTVGNTIYF. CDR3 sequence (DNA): TGCGCCAGCAGCACTGGGACAGTTGGAAACACCATATATTTT.

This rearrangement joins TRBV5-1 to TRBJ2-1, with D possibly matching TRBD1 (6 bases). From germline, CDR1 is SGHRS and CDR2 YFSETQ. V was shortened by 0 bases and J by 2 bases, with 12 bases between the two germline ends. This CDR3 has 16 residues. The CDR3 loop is CASSLVGRGAYNEQFF. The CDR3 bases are TGCGCCAGCAGCTTGGTCGGCAGGGGAGCCTACAATGAGCAGTTCTTC.